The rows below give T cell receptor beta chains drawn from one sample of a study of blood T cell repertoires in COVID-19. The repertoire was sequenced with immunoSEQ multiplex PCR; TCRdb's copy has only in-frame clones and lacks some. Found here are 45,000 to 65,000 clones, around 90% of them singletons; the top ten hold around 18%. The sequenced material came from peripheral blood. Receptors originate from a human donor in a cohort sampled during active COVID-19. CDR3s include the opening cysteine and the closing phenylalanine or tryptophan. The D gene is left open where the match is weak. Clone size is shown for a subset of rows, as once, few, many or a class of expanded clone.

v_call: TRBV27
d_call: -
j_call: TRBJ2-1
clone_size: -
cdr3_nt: TGTGCCAGCAGTACACGGGGGCGGGGGGAGCAGTTCTTC
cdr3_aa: CASSTRGRGEQFF

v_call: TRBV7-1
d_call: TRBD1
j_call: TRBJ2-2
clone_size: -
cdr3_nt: TGTGCCAGCAGCTCAAGAGGACAGGGGTCGGGATACCCCAGATTTTACGCGAACACCGGGGAGCTGTTTTTT
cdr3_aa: CASSSRGQGSGYPRFYANTGELFF

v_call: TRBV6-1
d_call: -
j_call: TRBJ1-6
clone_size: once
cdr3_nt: TGTGCCAGCAGTGAACTAGGTGCGGGGGGATTCGCGTCACCCCTCCACTTT
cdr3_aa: CASSELGAGGFASPLHF

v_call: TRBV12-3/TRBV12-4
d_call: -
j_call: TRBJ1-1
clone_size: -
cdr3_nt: TGTGCCAGCAGGCTGGACAGAAACACTGAAGCTTTCTTT
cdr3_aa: CASRLDRNTEAFF

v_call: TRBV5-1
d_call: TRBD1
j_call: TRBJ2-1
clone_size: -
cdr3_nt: TGCGCCAGCAGCTTGGTGGGACAGGGAGGGGGCAATGAGCAGTTCTTC
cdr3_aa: CASSLVGQGGGNEQFF

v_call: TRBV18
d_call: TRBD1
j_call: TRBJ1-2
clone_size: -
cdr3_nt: TGTGCCAGCTCACCACTGGGACAGGGCCACTATGGCTACACCTTC
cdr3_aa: CASSPLGQGHYGYTF

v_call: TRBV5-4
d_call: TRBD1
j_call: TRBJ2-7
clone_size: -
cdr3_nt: TGTGCCAGCAGCTTGCCACGGACAGGGTCCGAGCAGTACTTC
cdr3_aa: CASSLPRTGSEQYF

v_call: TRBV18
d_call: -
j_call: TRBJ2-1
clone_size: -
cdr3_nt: TGTGCCAGCTCACTTGGACTTAACAATGAGCAGTTCTTC
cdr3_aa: CASSLGLNNEQFF

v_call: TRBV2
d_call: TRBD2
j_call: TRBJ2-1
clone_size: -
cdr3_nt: TGTGCCAGCAGTGGGATAGCGGGAGGCTCCTACAATGAGCAGTTCTTC
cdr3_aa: CASSGIAGGSYNEQFF

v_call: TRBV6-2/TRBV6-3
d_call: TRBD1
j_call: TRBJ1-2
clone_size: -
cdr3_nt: TGTGCCAGCAGTCCGGGACAGGGGCGATTTAACTATGGCTACACCTTC
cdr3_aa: CASSPGQGRFNYGYTF

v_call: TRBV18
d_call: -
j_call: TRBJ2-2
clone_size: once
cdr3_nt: TGTGCCAGCTCACCGAGGACACCCGGCCGCGTGAACACCGGGGAGCTGTTTTTT
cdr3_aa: CASSPRTPGRVNTGELFF

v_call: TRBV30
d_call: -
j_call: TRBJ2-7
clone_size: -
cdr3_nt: TGTGCCTGGAGTCTGGGAGCGGAGAGCTACGAGCAGTACTTC
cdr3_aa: CAWSLGAESYEQYF

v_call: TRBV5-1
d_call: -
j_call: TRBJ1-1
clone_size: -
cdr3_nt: TGCGCCAGCAGCTGGAAACAGGGATTGAACACTGAAGCTTTCTTT
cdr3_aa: CASSWKQGLNTEAFF

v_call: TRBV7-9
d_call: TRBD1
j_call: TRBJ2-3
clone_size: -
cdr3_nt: TGTGCCAGCAGCTTAGGACCAGACAGGGGGTTAGATACGCAGTATTTT
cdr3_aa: CASSLGPDRGLDTQYF

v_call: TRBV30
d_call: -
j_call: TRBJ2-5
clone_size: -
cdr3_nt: TGTGCCTGGACTCAAAATTCGGGGACCCAGTACTTC
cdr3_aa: CAWTQNSGTQYF

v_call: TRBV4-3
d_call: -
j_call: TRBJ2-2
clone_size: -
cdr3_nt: TGCGCCAGCAGCCAAGATCAGGAAAGGCAGCTGTTTTTT
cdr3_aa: CASSQDQERQLFF

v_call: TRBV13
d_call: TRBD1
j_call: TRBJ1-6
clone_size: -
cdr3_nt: TGTGCCAGCAGCTCCAACGGACAGGGGATCTATAATTCACCCCTCCACTTT
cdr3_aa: CASSSNGQGIYNSPLHF

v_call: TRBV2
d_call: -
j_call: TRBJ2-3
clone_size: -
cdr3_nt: TGTGCCAGCAGGGTGGCCCCAGATACGCAGTATTTT
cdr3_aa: CASRVAPDTQYF

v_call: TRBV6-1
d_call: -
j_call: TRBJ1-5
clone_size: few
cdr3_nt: TGTGCCAGCAGTGAGGCGGGACGACCGAGCAATCAGCCCCAGCATTTT
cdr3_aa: CASSEAGRPSNQPQHF

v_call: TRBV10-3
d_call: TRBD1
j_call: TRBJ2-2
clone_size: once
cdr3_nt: TGTGCCACGACAGGGGAGGCTAGCGAACGGACCGGGGAGCTGTTTTTT
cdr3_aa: CATTGEASERTGELFF

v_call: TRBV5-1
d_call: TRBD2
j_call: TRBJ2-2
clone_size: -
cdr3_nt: TGCGCCAGCAGCTGGCTGGGTCTAGCGGCCGGGGAGCTGTTTTTT
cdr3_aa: CASSWLGLAAGELFF

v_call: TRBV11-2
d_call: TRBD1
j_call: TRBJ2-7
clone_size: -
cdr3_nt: TGTGCCAGCAGCCTTTGGACAGGGGGCTACGAGCAGTACTTC
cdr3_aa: CASSLWTGGYEQYF

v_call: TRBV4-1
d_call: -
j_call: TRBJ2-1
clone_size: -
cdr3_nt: TGCGCCAGCAGCCAAGTTGACCTAGTCTCCTACAATGAGCAGTTCTTC
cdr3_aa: CASSQVDLVSYNEQFF

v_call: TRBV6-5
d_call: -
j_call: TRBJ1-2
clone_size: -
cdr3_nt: TGTGCCAGCACCGAGAGGGGGGGGAAGCATGGCTACACCTTC
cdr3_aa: CASTERGGKHGYTF

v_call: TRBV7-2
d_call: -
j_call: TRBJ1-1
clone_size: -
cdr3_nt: TGTGCCAGCAGCATAGCCCAGGGTATCCGGGCTTTCTTT
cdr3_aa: CASSIAQGIRAFF

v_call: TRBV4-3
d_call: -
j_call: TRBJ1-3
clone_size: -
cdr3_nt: TGCGCCAGCAGCCAAGATGAGGGAAACACCATATATTTT
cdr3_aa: CASSQDEGNTIYF

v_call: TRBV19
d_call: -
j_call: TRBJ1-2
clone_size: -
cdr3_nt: TGTGCCAGTACCTTAATGATCTCAGCCTCTCTCAGGGGCTACACCTTC
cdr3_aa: CASTLMISASLRGYTF

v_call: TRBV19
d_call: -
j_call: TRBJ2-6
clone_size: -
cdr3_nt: TGTGCCAGTAGGCCCGGGGACTCTGGGGCCAACGTCCTGACTTTC
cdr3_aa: CASRPGDSGANVLTF

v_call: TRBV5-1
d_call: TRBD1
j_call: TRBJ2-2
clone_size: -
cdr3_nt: TGCGCCAGCAGCCAGACAGGGGGGGCCGGGGAGCTGTTTTTT
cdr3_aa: CASSQTGGAGELFF

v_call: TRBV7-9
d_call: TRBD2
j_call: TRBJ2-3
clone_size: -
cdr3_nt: TGTGCCAGCAGCTCCCCAGGCCGTGGGACGGGGACTAGCGATACGCAGTATTTT
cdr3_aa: CASSSPGRGTGTSDTQYF

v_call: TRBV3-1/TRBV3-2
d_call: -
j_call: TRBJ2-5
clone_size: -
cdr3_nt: TGTGCCAGCAGCCAAGACGGCAGGGGCGGACAAGAGACCCAGTACTTC
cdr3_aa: CASSQDGRGGQETQYF

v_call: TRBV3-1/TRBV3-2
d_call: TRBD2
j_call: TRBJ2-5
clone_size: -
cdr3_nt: TGTGCCAGCAGCCAACAACTAGCGGGGGCCGAGGGGACCCAGTACTTC
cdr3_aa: CASSQQLAGAEGTQYF

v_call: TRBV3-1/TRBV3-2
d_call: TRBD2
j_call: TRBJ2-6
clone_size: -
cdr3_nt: TGTGACACTTGCAAGCGGGGGGGCTCTGGGGCCAACGTCCTGACTTTC
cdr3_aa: CDTCKRGGSGANVLTF

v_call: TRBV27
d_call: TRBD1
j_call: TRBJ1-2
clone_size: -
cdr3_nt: TGTGCCAGCAGTCGACAATTAACCGGGACAGGGCTTGATTGGTGGGGCTACACCTTC
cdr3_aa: CASSRQLTGTGLDWWGYTF

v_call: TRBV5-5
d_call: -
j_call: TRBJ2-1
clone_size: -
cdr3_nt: TGTGCCAGCAGCTTGTACGGCAATGAGCAGTTCTTC
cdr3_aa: CASSLYGNEQFF

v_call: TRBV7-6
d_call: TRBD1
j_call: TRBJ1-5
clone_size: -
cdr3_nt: TGTGCCAGCAGCTCCCCTGCGCGGAGGGACAGTCAACGACTTAGCAATCAGCCCCAGCATTTT
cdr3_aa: CASSSPARRDSQRLSNQPQHF

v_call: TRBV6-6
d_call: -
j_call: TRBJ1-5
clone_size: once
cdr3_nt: TGTGCCAGCCACCCGCCGGGTTGGCCCCAGCATTTT
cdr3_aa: CASHPPGWPQHF

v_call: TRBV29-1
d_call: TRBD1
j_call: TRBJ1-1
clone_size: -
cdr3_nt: TGCAGCGTTTCAGGGGGGCTGAACACTGAAGCTTTCTTT
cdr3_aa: CSVSGGLNTEAFF

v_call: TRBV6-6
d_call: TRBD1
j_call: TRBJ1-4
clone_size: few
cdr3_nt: TGTGCCAGCAGTTCTGTGACAGGGAATGAAAAACTGTTTTTT
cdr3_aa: CASSSVTGNEKLFF

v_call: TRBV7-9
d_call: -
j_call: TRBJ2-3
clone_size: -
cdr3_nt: TGTGCCAGCAGCTCCCATACAGGGGGGGTCACAGATACGCAGTATTTT
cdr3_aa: CASSSHTGGVTDTQYF

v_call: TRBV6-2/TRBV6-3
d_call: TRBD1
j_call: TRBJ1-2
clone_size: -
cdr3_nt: TGTGCCAGCAGTTACGCGGGACAGAACTATGGCTACACCTTC
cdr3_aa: CASSYAGQNYGYTF

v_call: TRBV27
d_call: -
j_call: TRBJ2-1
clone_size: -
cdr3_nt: TGTGCCAGCAGTTTATGGCCGGGACTTACCTACAATGAGCAGTTCTTC
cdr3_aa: CASSLWPGLTYNEQFF

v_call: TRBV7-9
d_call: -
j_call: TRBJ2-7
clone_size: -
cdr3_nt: TGTGCCAGCAGCTTAGGCCGGGAGATCCACGAGCAGTACTTC
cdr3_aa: CASSLGREIHEQYF

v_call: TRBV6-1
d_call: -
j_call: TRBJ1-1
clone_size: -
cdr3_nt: TGTGCCAGCAGTGAGTCAAGGCGGGCTTTCTTT
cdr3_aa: CASSESRRAFF

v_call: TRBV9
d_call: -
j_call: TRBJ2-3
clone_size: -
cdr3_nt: TGTGCCAGCAGCGTAGCTGGCCACACAGATACGCAGTATTTT
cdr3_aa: CASSVAGHTDTQYF

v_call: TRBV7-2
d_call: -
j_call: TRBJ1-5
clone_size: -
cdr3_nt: TGTGCCAGCAGCTTATACTCGGGGGGGTCCGACAATCAGCCCCAGCATTTT
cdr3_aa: CASSLYSGGSDNQPQHF

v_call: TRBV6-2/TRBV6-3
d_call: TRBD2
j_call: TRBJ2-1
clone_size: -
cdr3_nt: TGTGCCAGCAGCTCTAGCGGGGGTGGCAATGAGCAGTTCTTC
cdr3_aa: CASSSSGGGNEQFF

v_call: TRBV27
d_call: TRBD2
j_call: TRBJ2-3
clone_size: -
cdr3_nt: TGTGCCAGCAGCTGGACTAGCGGGGGTGGTCACACACGCGATACGCAGTATTTT
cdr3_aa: CASSWTSGGGHTRDTQYF

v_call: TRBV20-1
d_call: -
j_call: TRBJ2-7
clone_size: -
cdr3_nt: TGCAGTGCTAATGAGGGGGGGCAATACGAGCAGTACTTC
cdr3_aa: CSANEGGQYEQYF

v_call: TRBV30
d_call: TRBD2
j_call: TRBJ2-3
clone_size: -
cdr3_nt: TGTGCCTGTACTAGCGTGAGCACAGATACGCAGTATTTT
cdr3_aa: CACTSVSTDTQYF

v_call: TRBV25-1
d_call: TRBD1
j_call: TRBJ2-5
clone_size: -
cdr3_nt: TGTGCCAGCAGTGAATTGGACAGGCTGGTCGAGACCCAGTACTTC
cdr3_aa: CASSELDRLVETQYF

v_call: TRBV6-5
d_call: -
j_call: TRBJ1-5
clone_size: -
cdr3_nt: TGTGCCAGCAGGGATGGACAGACCAATCAGCCCCAGCATTTT
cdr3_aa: CASRDGQTNQPQHF